Listed below are T cell receptor beta chains from one sample, sequenced in a study of graft-versus-host responses after intestinal transplantation. Using immunoSEQ multiplex PCR, the repertoire was profiled, and TCRdb retains in-frame clones only, with some absent. The top ten hold approximately 19% of the sample, which has roughly 30,000 clones, roughly 80% seen once. The antigens these receptors bind are not known. Material: unstimulated CD8+ T cells sorted from spleen or lymph node cells, obtained before intestinal transplant. The receptors shown here come from a human donor who received an intestinal transplant. Each CDR3 is given with its conserved first and last residue. Fields, in order: D gene, clone size, J gene, V gene, CDR3 protein, CDR3 DNA. The D gene is left open where the match is weak. Some rows mark clone size as missing; the rest say once, few, many or name a class of expanded clone.

D: TRBD2; size: few; J: TRBJ2-3; V: TRBV13; CDR3: CASSSGLAGDTQYF; DNA: TGTGCCAGCAGCTCTGGACTAGCGGGAGATACGCAGTATTTT
D: -; size: once; J: TRBJ2-1; V: TRBV4-2; CDR3: CASSPRGYNEQFF; DNA: TGTGCCAGCAGCCCCCGGGGTTACAATGAGCAGTTCTTC
D: TRBD1; size: -; J: TRBJ2-7; V: TRBV7-6; CDR3: CASSLDPGTATYEQYF; DNA: TGTGCCAGCAGCTTAGATCCCGGGACAGCCACCTACGAGCAGTACTTC
D: TRBD1; size: -; J: TRBJ2-3; V: TRBV10-3; CDR3: CAISNRLNRGPSDTQYF; DNA: TGTGCCATCAGTAACCGCTTAAACAGGGGGCCGTCAGATACGCAGTATTTT
D: -; size: -; J: TRBJ1-2; V: TRBV21-1; CDR3: CAGQHRARRGYTF; DNA: TGTGCCGGCCAACACAGGGCGCGACGCGGCTACACCTTC
D: -; size: -; J: TRBJ2-1; V: TRBV28; CDR3: CASSLGLQGSYNEQFF; DNA: TGTGCCAGCAGTTTAGGGTTACAGGGTTCATACAATGAGCAGTTCTTC
D: TRBD1; size: -; J: TRBJ2-7; V: TRBV5-5; CDR3: CASSGDHRGPPYEQYF; DNA: TGTGCCAGCAGCGGGGACCACAGGGGGCCGCCCTACGAGCAGTACTTC
D: -; size: -; J: TRBJ2-7; V: TRBV7-6; CDR3: CASSAHRDSAYEQYF; DNA: TGTGCCAGCAGCGCGCACCGGGACTCGGCCTACGAGCAGTACTTC
D: TRBD2; size: -; J: TRBJ2-2; V: TRBV7-6; CDR3: CASSPGLAGGPTGELFF; DNA: TGTGCCAGCAGCCCGGGACTAGCGGGGGGCCCCACCGGGGAGCTGTTTTTT
D: -; size: few; J: TRBJ1-1; V: TRBV6-5; CDR3: CASSGRRIDTEAFF; DNA: TGTGCCAGCAGTGGCCGCAGGATTGACACTGAAGCTTTCTTT
D: -; size: -; J: TRBJ2-7; V: TRBV27; CDR3: CASSFWSSVDEQYF; DNA: TGTGCCAGCAGTTTTTGGTCTAGCGTCGACGAGCAGTACTTC